This paragraph covers one T cell receptor (beta chain) sequence. Data came from immunoSEQ multiplex PCR; TCRdb stores just in-frame clones and leaves some out. The sample has 250,000 to 350,000 clones; nearly 90% are singletons. The data belong to a study of blood T cell repertoires in COVID-19. Assignments of participants to cohorts depended upon their own reported clinical history. The TCR was taken from a woman aged 25 to 39 who had recovered from COVID-19. Sequenced material: PBMCs or T cells enriched from blood (not recorded which).

This CDR3 reads CASSQGQGAGNQPQHF. The CDR3 bases are TGTGCCAGCAGCCAAGGACAGGGGGCCGGCAATCAGCCCCAGCATTTT. The rearrangement links TRBV4-2 to TRBJ1-5; TRBD1 aligns across 10 bases. V was pared by 1 base and J by 2 bases, with 2 bases of the junction left unmatched. CDR1 LGHNA and CDR2 YNFKEQ come from the germline V gene. This CDR3 spans 16 amino acids.